This TCR beta chain was identified during a study of blood T cell repertoires in COVID-19. The germline gives CDR1 SGDLS, CDR2 YYNGEE. Trimming took 3 bases from V and 3 from J; bases not matched to a gene: 6. The CDR3 is made up of 16 amino acids. It was during active infection that Seattle patients were enrolled and then longitudinally followed. The table lists this clone with a count of one. Clones were sequenced by immunoSEQ multiplex PCR, and TCRdb holds only the in-frame ones, with some missing. The table has more than 55,000 clones, roughly nine tenths seen once. This TCR was recovered from a woman aged 55-69 years with COVID-19, enrolled during active disease. The rearrangement joins TRBV9 to TRBJ2-1, with TRBD1 matching over 10 bases. The sequenced sample consisted of peripheral blood. CDR3 coding DNA: TGTGCCAGCAGCGGTCACCGGGACAGGGGCTACAATGAGCAGTTCTTC. This codes for CASSGHRDRGYNEQFF.